These 30 T cell receptor beta chains came from one sample sequenced in a study of blood T cell repertoires in COVID-19. This table comes from immunoSEQ multiplex PCR, and its TCRdb copy is limited to in-frame clones, with some not included. The profile shows roughly 300,000 clones, 81% of them singletons. What was sequenced was peripheral blood. The receptors stem from a woman in her sixties or seventies with active or convalescent COVID-19.

The chain employs TRBV11-2 and TRBJ1-4, with 8 bases that match TRBD1. Looked up from germline, CDR1 is SGHAT and CDR2 is FQNNGV. The CDR3 has 17 residues. The junction had 16 bases not matched to a gene; V was cut back by 5 bases and J by 8 bases. In DNA, the CDR3 is TGTGCCAGCAGCCCCCTCAATCACAGGGGGTTGGAAGAAAAACTGTTTTTT. Protein sequence: CASSPLNHRGLEEKLFF.

The chain links TRBV13 to TRBJ1-1; the D gene is possibly TRBD1 (6 bases). The germline CDR1 and CDR2 sequences are PRHDT and FYEKMQ (reference sequence). V dropped 1 base and J dropped 0 bases, with 12 bases sitting between them. There are 16 residues in the CDR3. CDR3 loop: CASSLDTGRMNTEAFF. The DNA of the CDR3 is TGTGCCAGCAGCTTAGACACAGGGAGAATGAACACTGAAGCTTTCTTT.

This clone was detected only once. CDR3 in amino acids: CSVKMGASGASYEQYF. CDR3 bases: TGCAGCGTCAAAATGGGCGCTAGCGGGGCGTCCTACGAGCAGTACTTC. V usage is TRBV29-1 and J usage is TRBJ2-7, with 9 nucleotides matching TRBD2. Germline V gene data show CDR1 as SQVTM and CDR2 as ANQGSEA. The CDR3 extends over 16 amino acids. J was trimmed by 1 base and V by 6 bases; bases with no gene match: 13.

The chain recombines TRBV12-5 with TRBJ1-2, with a tentative D call TRBD1 (6 bases). Germline CDR1 LGHNT, CDR2 FRNRAP. CDR3 length: 15 amino acids. Trimming took 5 bases from V and 4 from J, leaving 17 bases between them. The CDR3 reads CASGQGTNLGYGYTF. The CDR3 DNA follows: TGTGCTAGTGGTCAGGGGACGAACCTGGGCTATGGCTACACCTTC. The whole variable domain, remainder taken from reference TRBV12-5 and TRBJ1-2, is DARVTQTPRHKVTEMGQEVTMRCQPILGHNTVFWYRQTMMQGLELLAYFRNRAPLDDSGMPKDRFSAEMPDATLATLKIQPSEPRDSAVYFCASGQGTNLGYGYTFGSGTRLTVV.

V gene TRBV29-1 combines with J gene TRBJ2-2; 9 bases line up with TRBD2. Trimming at V came to 4 bases and at J to 6 bases, leaving 6 bases not matched to a gene. Looked up from germline, CDR1 is SQVTM and CDR2 is ANQGSEA. The CDR3 is 14 residues long. The CDR3 protein is CSVATAGGSGELFF. The DNA for the CDR3 is TGCAGCGTTGCGACAGCGGGGGGTTCCGGGGAGCTGTTTTTT.

The genes are TRBV2 and TRBJ1-4; 11 nucleotides align to TRBD1. Germline-derived CDR1 and CDR2 are SNHLY and FYNNEI. CDR3 length: 15 amino acids. J lost 7 bases, V lost 2 bases, and 3 bases had no gene match. The CDR3 loop is CASSEQGQGGEKLFF. The DNA of the CDR3 is TGTGCCAGCAGTGAACAGGGACAGGGGGGTGAAAAACTGTTTTTT.

This clone occurred once. CDR3 region: CASRLNSQSNTEAFF. The DNA of the CDR3 is TGTGCCAGCAGGCTGAACAGTCAGTCGAACACTGAAGCTTTCTTT. V gene TRBV6-5 combines with J gene TRBJ1-1, with D hard to call. Germline CDR1 and CDR2: MNHEY and SVGAGI. The V and J ends lost 6 bases and 1 base respectively, with 15 bases between them. This CDR3 comprises 15 residues.

This chain connects TRBV10-3 to TRBJ1-5, with 7 bases that match TRBD1. There are 16 residues in the CDR3. J gave up 0 bases and V 6 bases, and 8 bases lay outside the gene matches. In germline, CDR1 is ENHRY, CDR2 SYGVKD. The CDR3 loop is CAISSGQPYSNQPQHF. CDR3 nucleotides: TGTGCCATCAGCTCGGGACAGCCATATAGCAATCAGCCCCAGCATTTT.

The CDR3 DNA is TGTGCCAGCAACCCGACTGGCTCTAACTATGGCTACACCTTC. It is translated as CASNPTGSNYGYTF. V gene TRBV28 combines with J gene TRBJ1-2; D not certain. This CDR3 region has 14 residues. V shed 7 bases and J shed 0 bases, with 12 bases lying between them. Germline V gene data show CDR1 as MDHEN and CDR2 as SYDVKM.

The CDR3 DNA reads as TGTGCCAGCTCACCGAGGCCCTTACAGGGTGGCGAGCAGTACTTC. It is translated as CASSPRPLQGGEQYF. This rearrangement joins TRBV18 to TRBJ2-7; D is perhaps TRBD1 (6 bases). The germline V gene has CDR1 KGHSH and CDR2 LQKENI. The CDR3 sequence is 15 residues long. Trimming left V 3 bases short and J 6 bases short, with 18 bases between.

The rearrangement links TRBV4-2 to TRBJ2-3; 7 positions agree with TRBD2. The V gene end was trimmed by 0 bases and the J gene end by 4 bases; junction bases not matched to a gene: 16. Germline V CDR1 and CDR2: LGHNA, YNFKEQ. CDR3 length: 19 residues. DNA of the CDR3: TGTGCCAGCAGCCAAGATGCAAGCGGGGCTCTGCTGGGCGCAGATACGCAGTATTTT. Translated, it gives CASSQDASGALLGADTQYF.

The chain couples TRBV29-1 to TRBJ2-5, with TRBD1 matching over 7 bases. The CDR3 sequence is 11 residues long. V trimming: 6 bases; J trimming: 5 bases; junction bases outside the gene matches: 3. Germline lookup yields CDR1 SQVTM and CDR2 ANQGSEA. The CDR3: CSVARGETQYF. In nucleotides, the CDR3 is TGCAGCGTAGCCAGGGGGGAGACCCAGTACTTC. Complete variable domain (other parts from reference TRBV29-1 and TRBJ2-5): SAVISQKPSRDICQRGTSLTIQCQVDSQVTMMFWYRQQPGQSLTLIATANQGSEATYESGFVIDKFPISRPNLTFSTLTVSNMSPEDSSIYLCSVARGETQYFGPGTRLLVL.

The chain couples TRBV5-1 to TRBJ2-1, with a weak D call TRBD1 (6 bases). From germline, CDR1 is SGHRS and CDR2 YFSETQ. Trimming stripped 3 bases from V and 2 bases from J, with 12 bases between. CDR3 length: 15 amino acids. CDR3 protein: CASSSDSKTYNEQFF. The CDR3 DNA sequence: TGCGCCAGCAGCTCGGACAGTAAAACCTACAATGAGCAGTTCTTC. The full variable domain, rest sourced from reference TRBV5-1 and TRBJ2-1, is KAGVTQTPRYLIKTRGQQVTLSCSPISGHRSVSWYQQTPGQGLQFLFEYFSETQRNKGNFPGRFSGRQFSNSRSEMNVSTLELGDSALYLCASSSDSKTYNEQFFGPGTRLTVL.

The V and J genes are TRBV10-3 and TRBJ1-1, with 9 bases aligning to TRBD1. J was trimmed by 2 bases and V by 4 bases; bases with no gene match: 8. This CDR3 is built from 16 residues. CDR1 and CDR2 (germline): ENHRY, SYGVKD. Here the CDR3 reads CAISAGTGIGNTEAFF. CDR3 nucleotide sequence: TGTGCCATCAGTGCCGGGACAGGGATCGGCAACACTGAAGCTTTCTTT.

The CDR3 region is CASSLAGMVTDTQYF. The CDR3 DNA reads as TGTGCCAGCAGCTTAGCGGGGATGGTTACAGATACGCAGTATTTT. The rearrangement links TRBV7-3 to TRBJ2-3, with D perhaps matching TRBD2 (6 bases). CDR3 length equals 15 residues. Trimming left V 2 bases short and J 3 bases short, with 12 bases between. Germline V gene data show CDR1 as SGHTA and CDR2 as FQGTGA.

In its sample, this clone was seen a few times. This chain connects TRBV23-1 to TRBJ1-5, with 9 bases aligning to TRBD1. TRBV23-1 is an open reading frame, and its role is uncertain. With V trimmed by 4 bases and J by 0 bases, 7 bases remained unmatched. This CDR3 is 17 amino acids long. This chain's CDR3 is CASSPPWTGVSNQPQHF. Here the CDR3 DNA reads TGCGCCAGCAGTCCTCCTTGGACAGGGGTTAGCAATCAGCCCCAGCATTTT.

The CDR3 loop reads CASSPVSSIGYTF. CDR3 nucleotide sequence: TGTGCCAGCAGCCCCGTTAGCTCTATTGGCTACACCTTC. The J gene is TRBJ1-2, the V gene TRBV7-9, with D hard to call. Germline V gives CDR1 SEHNR, CDR2 FQNEAQ (reference sequence). CDR3 length: 13 amino acids. Trimming took off 5 bases at V and 7 bases at J, with 14 bases between the two ends.

The V call is TRBV13, the J call TRBJ1-1; the match to TRBD1 covers 11 bases. J was trimmed by 5 bases and V by 5 bases; bases with no gene match: 4. From germline, CDR1 is PRHDT and CDR2 FYEKMQ (reference sequence). The CDR3 has 14 amino acids. CDR3 region: CASSLGTGGTEAFF. The CDR3 bases are TGTGCCAGCAGCCTGGGGACAGGGGGGACTGAAGCTTTCTTT.

The chain recombines TRBV24-1 with TRBJ1-5; D is undetermined. The germline gives CDR1 KGHDR, CDR2 SFDVKD. The CDR3 spans 15 residues. Trimming removed 10 bases at V and 0 bases at J, with 15 bases between. The CDR3 DNA is TGTGCCACTCCCAGGACGGGGTATAGCAATCAGCCCCAGCATTTT. Translating it yields CATPRTGYSNQPQHF.

V gene TRBV11-1 combines with J gene TRBJ2-1; 8 bases are shared with TRBD1. Germline V gives CDR1 SGHAT, CDR2 FQDESV (reference sequence). Unmatched junction bases numbered 7, after V lost 3 bases and J lost 3 bases. This CDR3 comprises 16 residues. The DNA for the CDR3 is TGTGCCAGCAGCTTCCGCCCGGGACAGGACTACAATGAGCAGTTCTTC. This sequence encodes CASSFRPGQDYNEQFF.

This clone was seen more than once but under ten times. This sample includes further DNA sequences coding for the same CDR3. This chain joins TRBV9 and TRBJ2-3; D may be TRBD1 (6 bases). The CDR3 has 15 residues. Germline CDR1 SGDLS, CDR2 YYNGEE. Trimming stripped 0 bases from V and 3 bases from J, with 11 bases between. The CDR3 bases are TGTGCCAGCAGCGTAGTGAGGGGGAGAACAGATACGCAGTATTTT. Protein: CASSVVRGRTDTQYF.

This clone was counted only a few times. This chain joins TRBV7-2 and TRBJ2-3, with D unclear. The CDR3 is made up of 13 amino acids. V was pared by 1 base and J by 4 bases, with 6 bases between. Germline V lookup: CDR1 SGHTA, CDR2 FQGNSA. The CDR3 protein is CASSLGAPDTQYF. DNA of the CDR3: TGTGCCAGCAGCTTAGGGGCGCCAGATACGCAGTATTTT.

This chain connects TRBV19 to TRBJ2-6; a weak D match, TRBD1 (5 bases). The germline V gene encodes CDR1 LNHDA and CDR2 SQIVND (reference sequence). The V gene lost 6 bases and the J gene lost 2 bases, with 11 bases spanning the gap. The length of the CDR3 is 15 residues. In DNA form, the CDR3 reads TGTGCCAGTAGCTCCCAGGGCACTGGGGCCAACGTCCTGACTTTC. Amino acids: CASSSQGTGANVLTF. Based on the CDR3 plus reference TRBV19 and TRBJ2-6, the full variable domain is DGGITQSPKYLFRKEGQNVTLSCEQNLNHDAMYWYRQDPGQGLRLIYYSQIVNDFQKGDIAEGYSVSREKKESFPLTVTSAQKNPTAFYLCASSSQGTGANVLTFGAGSRLTVL.

The rearrangement joins TRBV9 to TRBJ1-2, with 7 bases fitting TRBD1. CDR1 and CDR2 (germline): SGDLS, YYNGEE. CDR3 length: 15 amino acids. Germline trimming cut 3 bases from V and 2 bases from J; bases unmatched to any gene: 7. The CDR3 protein is CASSDAQGFNYGYTF. DNA for the CDR3: TGTGCCAGCAGCGATGCACAGGGGTTCAACTATGGCTACACCTTC.

As concerns this clone: Additional DNA sequences in this sample encode the identical CDR3. This chain connects TRBV6-2 or TRBV6-3 to TRBJ1-1; 7 bases fit TRBD1. The CDR3 has 13 residues. The V segment lost 6 bases and the J segment 1 base; nucleotides outside the gene matches: 2. Germline CDR1 is MNHEY and CDR2 is SVGEGT. The CDR3 DNA reads as TGTGCCAGCAGCAGACAGGGGAACACTGAAGCTTTCTTT. Encoded protein: CASSRQGNTEAFF.

V is TRBV7-2 and J is TRBJ2-3; D may be TRBD2 (6 bases). The CDR3 length is 15 residues. Trimming shortened V by 1 base and J by 3 bases, and 11 bases separated the two germline ends. Germline assignment: CDR1 SGHTA and CDR2 FQGNSA. CDR3 loop: CASSLVLGRTDTQYF. CDR3 DNA: TGTGCCAGCAGCTTAGTCTTGGGGAGGACAGATACGCAGTATTTT.

This clone was observed a few times. The V gene is TRBV9, the J gene TRBJ2-2, with a tentative D call TRBD1 (5 bases). The CDR3 is 16 amino acids. The germline gives CDR1 SGDLS, CDR2 YYNGEE. Trimming shortened V by 4 bases and J by 5 bases, and 18 bases separated the two germline ends. The CDR3 reads CASSPRAASGTGELFF. DNA of the CDR3: TGTGCCAGCAGCCCCCGGGCCGCCTCAGGGACCGGGGAGCTGTTTTTT.

The gene calls are TRBV6-5 and TRBJ1-4; TRBD1 matches 9 bases. The CDR3 loop spans 15 amino acids. Per the germline V gene, CDR1 is MNHEY and CDR2 is SVGAGI. Trimming cost V 6 bases and J 4 bases; bases outside gene matches: 6. CDR3 sequence: CASRLTGGVNEKLFF. The CDR3 DNA follows: TGTGCCAGCAGGCTTACAGGGGGCGTTAATGAAAAACTGTTTTTT.

The count of this clone is one. This chain links TRBV5-6 with TRBJ1-6; TRBD1 matches 8 bases. The V and J ends lost 5 bases and 6 bases, in that order; junction bases with no gene match: 4. The CDR3 loop spans 14 amino acids. Germline V gene lookup returns CDR1 SGHDT and CDR2 YYEEEE. CDR3 bases: TGTGCCAGCAGTCCGACAGGGGTTAATTCACCCCTCCACTTT. Translated: CASSPTGVNSPLHF.

The J gene is TRBJ1-6, the V gene TRBV2; 9 bases align to TRBD1. V was pared by 6 bases and J by 9 bases, with 6 bases of the junction left unmatched. This CDR3 comprises 14 residues. Per germline, CDR1 SNHLY and CDR2 FYNNEI. As DNA, the CDR3 is TGTGCCAGCAGACGGGACAGGGAGGGTTCACCCCTCCACTTT. Translation gives CASRRDREGSPLHF.